The 30 T cell receptor beta chains below come from one sample, sequenced in a study of shared clonotypes between healthy human individuals (dated by TCRdb to 2020 to 2021). To prepare the library, the immunoSEQ multiplex PCR assay was applied. TCRdb obtained this table from immuneACCESS and retained in-frame rearrangements with V and J assigned. These tables miss some clones; where compared with another copy, unresolved V genes account for less than half of the shortfall, and the remainder is unexplained. The sample records a few hundred thousand clones, around three quarters of which are singletons. The ten largest clones represent about 12% of the sample. Material for sequencing was PBMCs. These receptors were collected from a woman in her 40s in good health. Some clones in this sample may be carry-over from other donors' samples.

The rearrangement joins TRBV5-1 to TRBJ2-3; 9 nucleotides align to TRBD2. J was trimmed by 6 bases and V by 0 bases; bases with no gene match: 2. Germline CDR1 SGHRS, CDR2 YFSETQ. The CDR3 totals 14 residues. In DNA, the CDR3 is TGCGCCAGCAGCTTGGGCGGGAGGGCTGATACGCAGTATTTT. Residues: CASSLGGRADTQYF.

This chain connects TRBV5-1 to TRBJ2-7; D is unresolved. This CDR3 is built from 12 residues. With 1 base removed from V and 6 bases from J, the gap between germline ends came to 8 bases. CDR1 is SGHRS, CDR2 YFSETQ, per germline. CDR3 bases: TGCGCCAGCAGCTTGATAGGTGTCGAGCAGTACTTC. The encoded protein is CASSLIGVEQYF. The entire variable domain, with the rest obtained from reference TRBV5-1 and TRBJ2-7, is as follows: KAGVTQTPRYLIKTRGQQVTLSCSPISGHRSVSWYQQTPGQGLQFLFEYFSETQRNKGNFPGRFSGRQFSNSRSEMNVSTLELGDSALYLCASSLIGVEQYFGPGTRLTVT.

The rearrangement links TRBV30 to TRBJ2-3; D may match TRBD1 or TRBD2 (5 bases each). The germline V gene has CDR1 GTSNPN and CDR2 SVGIG (reference sequence). V lost 7 bases, J lost 3 bases, and 17 bases lay in between. The CDR3 contains 14 residues. The CDR3 spells CAYHLGPFTDTQYF. The CDR3 DNA is TGTGCCTATCATCTGGGACCATTTACAGATACGCAGTATTTT.

As to this clone: A much bigger clone sits one base away, suggesting this may be a read error. Different DNA sequences within this sample yield the same CDR3. This rearrangement joins TRBV4-2 to TRBJ2-7; 8 bases match TRBD1. Germline CDR1 reads LGHNA; CDR2 reads YNFKEQ. The CDR3 runs to 16 residues. CDR3: CASIQEEATGAYEQYF. As DNA, the CDR3 is TGTGCCAGCATCCAAGAGGAGGCGACAGGGGCCTACGAGCAGTACTTC.

The chain couples TRBV7-2 to TRBJ2-1; possibly TRBD1 for D (6 bases). The V and J ends lost 8 bases and 3 bases respectively, with 17 bases between them. Germline V gives CDR1 SGHTA, CDR2 FQGNSA. The CDR3 sequence is 15 residues long. CDR3 region: CASREPGQNYNEQFF. The CDR3 DNA reads TGTGCCAGCCGCGAACCCGGACAGAACTACAATGAGCAGTTCTTC.

The rearrangement uses TRBV18 and TRBJ1-3; TRBD1 is a possible D gene (5 bases). Per the germline V gene, CDR1 is KGHSH and CDR2 is LQKENI. Trimming cost V 2 bases and J 0 bases, with 17 bases left between them. The CDR3 consists of 18 residues. CDR3 protein: CASSPIPPGPNSGNTIYF. DNA for the CDR3: TGTGCCAGCTCACCAATTCCTCCGGGACCTAACTCTGGAAACACCATATATTTT.

This clone was seen just once. The genes are TRBV6-5 and TRBJ2-7; the D call may be TRBD1 or TRBD2 (6 bases each). The CDR3 sequence is 15 residues long. V was trimmed by 7 bases and J by 1 base, leaving 17 bases between them. Germline V gene lookup returns CDR1 MNHEY and CDR2 SVGAGI. The CDR3 here is CASMGGHQGSYEQYF. The CDR3 nucleotides are TGTGCCAGCATGGGGGGACACCAGGGTTCCTACGAGCAGTACTTC.

The V gene is TRBV7-2, the J gene TRBJ2-5; 10 bases match TRBD1. With V trimmed by 5 bases and J by 0 bases, 12 bases remained unmatched. The CDR3 covers 18 residues. The germline CDR1 and CDR2 sequences are SGHTA and FQGNSA. In DNA form, the CDR3 reads TGTGCCAGCAGCCTAGTGGAATTGACAGGGGGCGACCAAGAGACCCAGTACTTC. Translation: CASSLVELTGGDQETQYF. The full variable domain, with the rest looked up from reference TRBV7-2 and TRBJ2-5, is GAGVSQSPSNKVTEKGKDVELRCDPISGHTALYWYRQSLGQGLEFLIYFQGNSAPDKSGLPSDRFSAERTGGSVSTLTIQRTQQEDSAVYLCASSLVELTGGDQETQYFGPGTRLLVL.

Regarding this clone: This may arise from a read error, as a much more abundant clone is one base away. This sample also contains other DNA sequences that code for the same CDR3. The chain joins TRBV7-9 to TRBJ1-1; D gene uncertain. Per germline, CDR1 SEHNR and CDR2 FQNEAQ (reference sequence). The CDR3 sequence is 14 residues long. Trimming took off 4 bases at V and 4 bases at J, with 13 bases between the two ends. The CDR3 coding sequence is TGTGCCAGCAGCTCTTACAGAAGCATCACTGAAGCTTTCTTT. This sequence encodes CASSSYRSITEAFF.

The chain links TRBV6-5 to TRBJ2-7, with 7 bases matching TRBD1. The CDR3 is made up of 13 amino acids. Germline loops: CDR1 MNHEY, CDR2 SVGAGI. The V gene end was trimmed by 4 bases and the J gene end by 3 bases; junction bases not matched to a gene: 3. The CDR3 nucleotides read TGTGCCAGCAGTTGGAGACAGGGCTACGAGCAGTACTTC. Its translation: CASSWRQGYEQYF.

A note on this clone: Relative to the germline gene, one junction end is altered; a read error may explain this. This chain uses TRBV19 with TRBJ1-5; D might be TRBD1 (5 bases). Germline V CDR1 and CDR2: LNHDA, SQIVND (reference sequence). This CDR3 has 11 residues. In nucleotides, the CDR3 is TGTGCCAGTAGTATGGGGCTCTCCTGGGATTTT. Its translation is CASSMGLSWDF.

The genes are TRBV29-1 and TRBJ2-1, with TRBD1 as a possible D gene (5 bases). V dropped 4 bases and J dropped 7 bases, with 11 bases sitting between them. CDR1 and CDR2 from the germline V gene are SQVTM and ANQGSEA. This CDR3 region has 12 residues. This CDR3 is CSVVRGWNEQFF. The CDR3 DNA reads TGCAGCGTTGTAAGGGGCTGGAATGAGCAGTTCTTC.

V is TRBV19 and J is TRBJ2-7; D is uncertain. The CDR3 sequence is 13 residues long. CDR1 and CDR2 from the germline V gene are LNHDA and SQIVND (reference sequence). Trimming removed 5 bases at V and 2 bases at J, with 10 bases between. The CDR3 DNA reads as TGTGCCAGTAGTGAGGACGAGCCCTACGAGCAGTACTTC. It codes for CASSEDEPYEQYF.

This clone was found a few times. The rearrangement links TRBV28 to TRBJ2-7, with 9 bases identical to TRBD1. Germline V gene sequence: CDR1 MDHEN, CDR2 SYDVKM. Unmatched junction bases numbered 5, after V lost 3 bases and J lost 2 bases. This CDR3 has 15 amino acids. CDR3 amino acids: CASSFGGQGAYEQYF. CDR3 DNA sequence: TGTGCCAGCAGTTTCGGGGGACAGGGAGCCTACGAGCAGTACTTC.

The rearrangement links TRBV6-1 to TRBJ1-1; D is ambiguous. Trimming removed 1 base from V and 4 bases from J, with 10 bases in between. Germline assignment: CDR1 MNHNS and CDR2 SASEGT. The CDR3 has 14 amino acids. The CDR3 protein is CASSEGTPGTEAFF. The CDR3 DNA follows: TGTGCCAGCAGTGAAGGGACCCCTGGCACTGAAGCTTTCTTT.

The gene calls are TRBV6-6 and TRBJ2-2; D is unclear. Germline V gene lookup returns CDR1 MNHNY and CDR2 SVGAGI (reference sequence). The ends were cut back, 0 bases at V and 0 bases at J, with 8 bases in the middle. The length of the CDR3 is 16 residues. The CDR3 DNA reads TGTGCCAGCAGTTACTCGGTAGTAGCGAACACCGGGGAGCTGTTTTTT. Translating gives CASSYSVVANTGELFF.

The V gene is TRBV4-1, the J gene TRBJ1-1; D remains ambiguous. Trimming took off 0 bases at V and 0 bases at J, with 11 bases between the two ends. The CDR3 extends over 16 amino acids. Per germline, CDR1 MGHRA and CDR2 YSYEKL. The CDR3 DNA reads as TGCGCCAGCAGCCAAGATCCGATTTACCTGAACACTGAAGCTTTCTTT. Protein: CASSQDPIYLNTEAFF.

In this sample, this clone turned up a few times. Other DNA sequences of this sample code for an identical CDR3. The chain carries TRBV7-3 and TRBJ1-1; no clear D. Trimming pared 9 bases from V and 0 bases from J, leaving 11 bases between. In germline, CDR1 is SGHTA, CDR2 FQGTGA. The CDR3 extends over 13 amino acids. The CDR3 loop is CASSTLVNTEAFF. The DNA for the CDR3 is TGTGCCAGTAGCACCCTCGTGAACACTGAAGCTTTCTTT.

The V call is TRBV7-9, the J call TRBJ2-1, with 7 bases fitting TRBD2. Trimming took 4 bases from V and 9 from J; bases not matched to a gene: 3. In germline, CDR1 is SEHNR, CDR2 FQNEAQ (reference sequence). The CDR3 consists of 12 residues. CDR3 nucleotides: TGTGCCAGCAGCTGGGAGGGAGGTGAGCAGTTCTTC. Translation: CASSWEGGEQFF.

J is TRBJ1-5 and V is TRBV2; the D gene is possibly TRBD1 (5 bases). Germline-derived CDR1 and CDR2 are SNHLY and FYNNEI. The CDR3 is 14 residues long. Trimming took 4 bases from V and 5 from J, leaving 12 bases between them. CDR3 sequence: CASSGRADYQPQHF. CDR3 bases: TGTGCCAGCAGTGGCAGGGCCGACTATCAGCCCCAGCATTTT. Full variable domain (rest looked up from reference TRBV2 and TRBJ1-5): EPEVTQTPSHQVTQMGQEVILRCVPISNHLYFYWYRQILGQKVEFLVSFYNNEISEKSEIFDDQFSVERPDGSNFTLKIRSTKLEDSAMYFCASSGRADYQPQHFGDGTRLSIL.

The count of this clone is one. This chain connects TRBV29-1 to TRBJ1-4; D ambiguous. The V gene lost 3 bases and the J gene lost 4 bases, with 9 bases spanning the gap. The CDR3 spans 13 residues. In germline, CDR1 is SQVTM, CDR2 ANQGSEA. The CDR3 here is CSVDANDNEKLFF. The CDR3 DNA reads TGCAGCGTTGACGCAAACGATAATGAAAAACTGTTTTTT.

Only one count was recorded for this clone. This chain links TRBV9 with TRBJ2-7; a possible D gene is TRBD2 (5 bases). Germline V gene data show CDR1 as SGDLS and CDR2 as YYNGEE. This CDR3 is built from 11 residues. Trimming pared 8 bases from V and 2 bases from J, leaving 8 bases between. This CDR3 reads CASGGPYEQYF. In DNA form, the CDR3 reads TGTGCCAGTGGAGGCCCCTACGAGCAGTACTTC.

The CDR3 protein is CASSRTSGNSYEQYF. The CDR3 region has the DNA TGCGCCAGCAGCCGGACTAGCGGAAATTCCTACGAGCAGTACTTC. The chain joins TRBV4-1 to TRBJ2-7; 10 positions match TRBD2. Germline lookup yields CDR1 MGHRA and CDR2 YSYEKL. The CDR3 is made up of 15 amino acids. The ends lost 4 bases at V and 1 base at J; junction bases unmatched: 4.

A note on this clone: A much larger clonotype is one base distant, so this may be a read error. The rearrangement joins TRBV29-1 to TRBJ2-7; D is uncertain. Trimming cost V 7 bases and J 6 bases, with 22 bases left between them. The CDR3 is 14 amino acids. Germline lookup yields CDR1 SQVTM and CDR2 ANQGSEA. CDR3 sequence reads: CSAEVGYLDREQYF. The CDR3 nucleotides are TGCAGCGCTGAGGTGGGCTATCTCGATCGCGAGCAGTACTTC.

V usage is TRBV7-9 and J usage is TRBJ2-2, with TRBD2 matching over 9 bases. The CDR3 length is 16 residues. The V gene's germline CDR1 is SEHNR and CDR2 FQNEAQ (reference sequence). Trimming cost V 4 bases and J 5 bases; bases outside gene matches: 8. Here the CDR3 reads CASSSRAGGWTGELFF. CDR3 DNA: TGTGCCAGCAGCTCCCGAGCGGGAGGATGGACCGGGGAGCTGTTTTTT.

The chain joins TRBV27 to TRBJ2-3; TRBD2 might be the D (5 bases). Trimming stripped 5 bases from V and 2 bases from J, with 17 bases between. CDR1 and CDR2 (germline): MNHEY, SMNVEV (reference sequence). This CDR3 is 16 amino acids long. CDR3 sequence: CASSRTGVSFTDTQYF. CDR3 coding DNA: TGTGCCAGCAGTCGTACCGGGGTTTCCTTCACAGATACGCAGTATTTT.

The chain combines TRBV11-2 with TRBJ2-5; maybe TRBD1 (5 bases). The germline gives CDR1 SGHAT, CDR2 FQNNGV. V lost 5 bases and J 5 bases, leaving 15 bases between the germline ends. This CDR3 contains 14 residues. CDR3 bases: TGTGCCAGCAGCATCAGGGTCCGTGAGGAGACCCAGTACTTC. It encodes CASSIRVREETQYF.

This clone has only one observation. V and J are TRBV19 and TRBJ1-4, with TRBD1 as a possible D gene (5 bases). CDR1 and CDR2 from the germline V gene are LNHDA and SQIVND (reference sequence). The CDR3 sequence is 14 residues long. Between the trimmed V and J ends, which lost 4 bases and 3 bases, there was a span of 9 bases. DNA for the CDR3: TGTGCCAGTAGTAGGAGGGACGCTAATGAAAAACTGTTTTTT. It yields the protein CASSRRDANEKLFF.

The V call is TRBV2, the J call TRBJ1-5; D not resolved. In germline, CDR1 is SNHLY, CDR2 FYNNEI. This CDR3 region has 14 residues. V was pared by 3 bases and J by 5 bases, with 11 bases between. The CDR3 is CASSDEAFYQPQHF. In DNA form, the CDR3 reads TGTGCCAGCAGTGACGAGGCCTTTTATCAGCCCCAGCATTTT.

As DNA, the CDR3 is TGTGCCAGCAGCGGCTCGGGCACAGATACGCAGTATTTT. Translation gives CASSGSGTDTQYF. The chain links TRBV28 to TRBJ2-3; unclear D gene. Germline CDR1 and CDR2: MDHEN and SYDVKM. V lost 6 bases and J 1 base, leaving 8 bases between the germline ends. The CDR3 extends over 13 amino acids.